A single sample gave rise to the 14 T cell receptor beta chains below, sequenced in a study of blood T cell repertoires in COVID-19. The protocol was immunoSEQ multiplex PCR, while the TCRdb copy is restricted to in-frame clones and leaves out a portion. The sample contains tens of thousands of clones, approximately 79% of which appear only once. The sequenced material came from peripheral blood. These receptors originate from a human donor with acute or convalescent COVID-19. The donor label of this sample is uncertain.

In this sample, this clone turned up a few times. The J gene is TRBJ2-5, the V gene TRBV19, with TRBD2 matching 9 bases. Germline V gene sequence: CDR1 LNHDA, CDR2 SQIVND (reference sequence). The J segment lost 2 bases and the V segment lost 7 bases, leaving 8 bases of the junction unmatched. The CDR3 totals 15 residues. The CDR3 protein is CASKGGGAGQETQYF. CDR3 nucleotide sequence: TGTGCCAGTAAGGGCGGGGGGGCCGGTCAAGAGACCCAGTACTTC.

This chain joins TRBV3-1 (or the pseudogene TRBV3-2) and TRBJ2-7, with TRBD1 matching over 8 bases. V lost 6 bases to trimming and J lost 3 bases; unmatched junction nucleotides: 13. Germline CDR1 LGHDT, CDR2 YNNKEL (reference sequence). CDR3 length equals 16 residues. Here the CDR3 reads CASSLDVRDRNYEQYF. The CDR3 bases are TGTGCCAGCAGTCTCGACGTCCGGGACAGGAACTACGAGCAGTACTTC.

V usage is TRBV5-6 and J usage is TRBJ2-5; 7 bases match TRBD2. Germline CDR1 reads SGHDT; CDR2 reads YYEEEE. Losses at the gene ends were 4 bases for V and 2 bases for J; bases not matched to a gene: 11. The CDR3 spans 16 residues. CDR3 residues: CASSPAGGEGQETQYF. For the CDR3, the DNA is TGTGCCAGCAGCCCCGCAGGTGGGGAGGGTCAAGAGACCCAGTACTTC.

The rearrangement links TRBV6-5 to TRBJ2-3, with D perhaps TRBD2 (6 bases). V lost 6 bases, J lost 4 bases, and 14 bases lay in between. The CDR3 runs to 14 residues. CDR1 and CDR2 (germline): MNHEY, SVGAGI. As DNA, the CDR3 is TGTGCCAGCAGGCCGGAGGGGTGGGCAGATACGCAGTATTTT. Protein: CASRPEGWADTQYF.

V and J are TRBV12-5 and TRBJ2-5, with a possible D match to TRBD2 (6 bases). The CDR3 extends over 15 amino acids. The germline CDR1 and CDR2 sequences are LGHNT and FRNRAP. The ends were cut back, 5 bases at V and 2 bases at J, with 15 bases in the middle. The CDR3 DNA follows: TGTGCTAGTGGTCCCCCCCGGAGGGCACAAGAGACCCAGTACTTC. Encoded protein: CASGPPRRAQETQYF.

The V and J genes are TRBV7-8 and TRBJ2-7; the D gene is possibly TRBD1 (5 bases). V was clipped by 1 base and J by 2 bases, with 9 bases between them. There are 14 residues in the CDR3. Germline V lookup: CDR1 SGHVS, CDR2 FQNEAQ. Here the CDR3 reads CASSLGQKTYEQYV. CDR3 coding DNA: TGTGCCAGCAGCTTAGGACAGAAGACCTACGAGCAGTACGTC.

This clone was counted between two and nine times. The CDR3 is CASSQGGRASKLFF. The CDR3 bases are TGTGCCAGCAGCCAAGGCGGCAGGGCGAGCAAACTGTTTTTT. This sequence joins TRBV3-1 (or the pseudogene TRBV3-2) and TRBJ1-4, with D perhaps matching TRBD1 (5 bases). The germline V and J ends were trimmed by 1 base and 11 bases, with 14 bases remaining between them. This CDR3 contains 14 residues. The germline V gene has CDR1 LGHDT and CDR2 YNNKEL (reference sequence).

This clone showed up just a few times. The chain combines TRBV19 with TRBJ1-6, with D perhaps TRBD1 (6 bases). Germline V gene data show CDR1 as LNHDA and CDR2 as SQIVND (reference sequence). CDR3 length equals 13 residues. The germline V and J ends were trimmed by 3 bases and 6 bases, with 6 bases remaining between them. The CDR3 is CASSIRGNSPLHF. The CDR3 bases are TGTGCCAGTAGTATCAGGGGTAATTCACCCCTCCACTTT.

The chain is built from TRBV28 and TRBJ1-2; 8 nucleotides match TRBD1. The CDR3 covers 13 residues. The V gene's germline CDR1 is MDHEN and CDR2 SYDVKM. V lost 6 bases to trimming and J lost 3 bases; unmatched junction nucleotides: 3. The DNA of the CDR3 is TGTGCCAGCAGGACAGGGGTGGACTATGGCTACACCTTC. As protein: CASRTGVDYGYTF.

This chain joins TRBV27 and TRBJ1-5; 8 positions agree with TRBD1. The CDR3 spans 17 residues. Looked up from germline, CDR1 is MNHEY and CDR2 is SMNVEV (reference sequence). V lost 4 bases, J lost 2 bases, and 10 bases stayed unmatched. Written as DNA, the CDR3 is TGTGCCAGCAGTTCATCGGCCGAACAGGGGGGCAATCAGCCCCAGCATTTT. Its translation: CASSSSAEQGGNQPQHF.

This clone was detected a few times. The V gene is TRBV27, the J gene TRBJ1-6; D is unclear. Deletions cut 3 bases from V and 7 bases from J, with 7 bases between. Germline CDR1 reads MNHEY; CDR2 reads SMNVEV (reference sequence). The CDR3 is 13 residues long. The CDR3 bases are TGTGCCAGCAGTTTCGGCGGGAATTCACCCCTCCACTTT. It yields the protein CASSFGGNSPLHF.

This sequence joins TRBV2 and TRBJ2-2; D possibly corresponds to TRBD1 (6 bases). CDR1 is SNHLY, CDR2 FYNNEI, per germline. CDR3 length: 13 residues. V lost 5 bases, J lost 4 bases, and 8 bases lay in between. This CDR3 is CASSRDTTGELFF. CDR3 sequence (DNA): TGTGCCAGCAGTCGGGACACCACCGGGGAGCTGTTTTTT.

The rearrangement links TRBV25-1 to TRBJ1-4; D is undetermined. Per the germline V gene, CDR1 is MGHDK and CDR2 is SYGVNS. The CDR3 loop spans 13 amino acids. V was shortened by 4 bases and J by 5 bases, with 8 bases between the two germline ends. In nucleotides, the CDR3 is TGTGCCAGCAGTGGATTCGGGAATGAAAAACTGTTTTTT. Its protein is CASSGFGNEKLFF.

This chain connects TRBV7-9 to TRBJ2-7; 7 bases align to TRBD1. J lost 2 bases, V lost 4 bases, and 5 bases had no gene match. The CDR3 spans 14 residues. Germline lookup yields CDR1 SEHNR and CDR2 FQNEAQ (reference sequence). In DNA form, the CDR3 reads TGTGCCAGCAGCTCTAAGGACAGGACCTACGAGCAGTACGTC. It codes for CASSSKDRTYEQYV.